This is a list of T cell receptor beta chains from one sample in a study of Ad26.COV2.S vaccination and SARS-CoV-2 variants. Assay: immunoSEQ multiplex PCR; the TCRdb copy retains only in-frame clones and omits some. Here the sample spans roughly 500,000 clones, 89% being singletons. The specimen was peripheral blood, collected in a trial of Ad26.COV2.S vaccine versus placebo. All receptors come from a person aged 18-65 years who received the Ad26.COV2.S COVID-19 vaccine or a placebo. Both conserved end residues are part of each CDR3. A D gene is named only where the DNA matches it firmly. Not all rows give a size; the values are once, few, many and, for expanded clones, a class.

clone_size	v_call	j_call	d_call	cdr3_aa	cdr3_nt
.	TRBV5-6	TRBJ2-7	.	CASSLFPGSYEQYF	TGTGCCAGCAGCTTGTTCCCAGGGTCCTACGAGCAGTACTTC
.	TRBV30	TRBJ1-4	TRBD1	CAAPGQGGKLFF	TGTGCCGCACCGGGACAGGGAGGAAAACTGTTTTTT
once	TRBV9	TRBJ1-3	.	CASSFLDRAIYF	TGTGCCAGCAGCTTCCTAGATCGGGCCATATATTTT
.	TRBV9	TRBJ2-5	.	CASGGGETQYF	TGTGCCAGCGGGGGTGGGGAGACCCAGTACTTC
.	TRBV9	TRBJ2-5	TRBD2	CASSGGYSGGAETQYF	TGTGCCAGCAGCGGAGGATATAGCGGGGGGGCAGAGACCCAGTACTTC
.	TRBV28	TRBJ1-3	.	CASRVRGSGNTIYF	TGTGCCAGCAGAGTCCGGGGCTCTGGAAACACCATATATTTT
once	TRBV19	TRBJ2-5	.	CASSREIFQETQYF	TGTGCCAGTAGTCGGGAGATTTTCCAAGAGACCCAGTACTTC
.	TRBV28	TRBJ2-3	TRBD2	CASSSLAGLGTQYF	TGTGCCAGCAGTTCACTAGCGGGGTTAGGTACGCAGTATTTT
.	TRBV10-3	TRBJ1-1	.	CAISLVGVGGTEAFF	TGTGCCATCAGCCTAGTAGGGGTCGGGGGCACTGAAGCTTTCTTT
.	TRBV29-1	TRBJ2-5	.	CSVLGPPRRETQYF	TGCAGCGTTTTGGGCCCACCGCGCCGGGAGACCCAGTACTTC
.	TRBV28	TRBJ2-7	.	CASSGGASGYYEQYF	TGTGCCAGCAGTGGGGGGGCTTCCGGTTACTACGAGCAGTACTTC
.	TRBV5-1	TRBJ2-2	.	CASSLAGTAPDTGELFF	TGCGCCAGCAGCTTGGCTGGGACGGCGCCTGACACCGGGGAGCTGTTTTTT
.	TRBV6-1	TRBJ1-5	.	CASSEPVEWLQPQHF	TGTGCCAGCAGTGAACCAGTAGAGTGGCTCCAGCCCCAGCATTTT
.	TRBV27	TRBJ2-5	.	CASGSIGSETQYF	TGTGCCAGCGGGTCGATAGGATCGGAGACCCAGTACTTC
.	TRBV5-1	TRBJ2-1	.	CASSSLYSDEQFF	TGCGCCAGCAGCTCACTCTACAGCGATGAGCAGTTCTTC
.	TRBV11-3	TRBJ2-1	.	CASSLRGLDNFNEQFF	TGTGCCAGCAGCCTCCGGGGTCTAGACAACTTCAATGAGCAGTTCTTC
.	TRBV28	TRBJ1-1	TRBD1	CATRGQGTEAFF	TGTGCCACCAGGGGGCAGGGCACTGAAGCTTTCTTT
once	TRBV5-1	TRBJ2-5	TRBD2	CASRSAGVQETQYF	TGCGCCAGCAGGTCTGCGGGGGTACAAGAGACCCAGTACTTC
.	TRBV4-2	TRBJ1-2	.	CASSQGGAGTYGYTF	TGTGCCAGCAGCCAAGGGGGGGCAGGGACCTATGGCTACACCTTC
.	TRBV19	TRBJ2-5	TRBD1	CASSRRDREETQYF	TGTGCCAGTAGTAGACGGGACAGGGAAGAGACCCAGTACTTC
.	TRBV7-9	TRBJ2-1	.	CASSPRLNEQFF	TGTGCCAGCAGCCCCAGACTCAATGAGCAGTTCTTC
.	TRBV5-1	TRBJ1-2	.	CASSLNSAGYTF	TGCGCCAGCAGCTTGAACAGCGCTGGCTACACCTTC
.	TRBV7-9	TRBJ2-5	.	CASSLLPKTGQETQYF	TGTGCCAGCAGCCTCCTCCCAAAGACAGGTCAAGAGACCCAGTACTTC
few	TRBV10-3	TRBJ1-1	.	CAISDGGTEAFF	TGTGCCATCAGTGACGGGGGCACTGAAGCTTTCTTT
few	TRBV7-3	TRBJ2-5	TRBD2	CASSLIAGPQETQYF	TGTGCCAGCAGCTTAATAGCGGGCCCACAAGAGACCCAGTACTTC
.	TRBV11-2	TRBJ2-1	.	CASSLETGNEQFF	TGTGCCAGCAGCTTAGAAACGGGCAATGAGCAGTTCTTC
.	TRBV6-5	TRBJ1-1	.	CASGHVEAFF	TGTGCCAGCGGCCACGTTGAAGCTTTCTTT
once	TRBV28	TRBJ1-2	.	CASLRGRDYGYTF	TGTGCCAGTCTGAGGGGCAGGGACTATGGCTACACCTTC
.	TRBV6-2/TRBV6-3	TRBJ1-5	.	CASTPQPPIQPQHF	TGTGCCAGCACCCCTCAACCCCCCATTCAGCCCCAGCATTTT
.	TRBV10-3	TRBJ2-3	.	CAISASGSVDTQYF	TGTGCCATCAGTGCCTCTGGGTCGGTAGATACGCAGTATTTT
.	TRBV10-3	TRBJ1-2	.	CAIVGTANYGYTF	TGTGCCATCGTGGGGACGGCCAACTATGGCTACACCTTC
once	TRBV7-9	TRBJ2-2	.	CASGLLSNTGELFF	TGTGCCAGCGGTTTGCTTTCGAACACCGGGGAGCTGTTTTTT
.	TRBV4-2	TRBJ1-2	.	CASSLHRTITNYGYTF	TGTGCCAGCAGCCTCCATCGGACGATAACTAACTATGGCTACACCTTC
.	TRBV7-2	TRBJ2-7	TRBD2	CASSLLAGGPYEQYF	TGTGCCAGCAGCTTACTAGCGGGGGGCCCCTACGAGCAGTACTTC
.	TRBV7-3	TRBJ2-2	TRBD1	CASSQGAPGGELFF	TGTGCCAGCAGTCAGGGGGCGCCGGGCGGGGAGCTGTTTTTT
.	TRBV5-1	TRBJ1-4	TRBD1	CASRSQTGGDEKLFF	TGCGCCAGCAGGTCGCAGACAGGGGGAGATGAAAAACTGTTTTTT
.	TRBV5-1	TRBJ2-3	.	CASTASKPTDTQYF	TGCGCCAGCACTGCCTCTAAGCCCACAGATACGCAGTATTTT
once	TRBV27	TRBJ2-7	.	CASSTDSSYEQYF	TGTGCCAGCAGTACGGACAGCTCCTACGAGCAGTACTTC
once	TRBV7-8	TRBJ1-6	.	CASSLGGASMSPLHF	TGTGCCAGCAGCTTAGGGGGGGCGTCTATGTCACCCCTCCACTTT
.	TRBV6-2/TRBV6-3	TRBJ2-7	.	CASSRVRGTYEQYF	TGTGCCAGCAGTCGGGTGAGGGGAACCTACGAGCAGTACTTC
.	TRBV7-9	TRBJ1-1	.	CASSRGRTEAFF	TGTGCCAGCTCCCGGGGACGGACTGAAGCTTTCTTT
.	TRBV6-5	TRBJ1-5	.	CASHSPSNQPQHF	TGTGCCAGCCACTCCCCTAGCAATCAGCCCCAGCATTTT
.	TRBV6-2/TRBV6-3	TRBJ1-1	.	CASSDRRTEAFF	TGTGCCAGCAGTGACCGGAGGACTGAAGCTTTCTTT
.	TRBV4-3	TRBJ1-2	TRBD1	CASSQLGQVHGYTF	TGCGCCAGCAGCCAGCTCGGACAGGTTCATGGCTACACCTTC
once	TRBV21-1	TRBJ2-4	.	CASSKRGLAKNIQYF	TGTGCCAGCAGCAAACGGGGGCTAGCCAAAAACATTCAGTACTTC
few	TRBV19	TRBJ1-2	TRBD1	CASSIGTGANYGYTF	TGTGCCAGTAGTATAGGGACAGGAGCTAACTATGGCTACACCTTC
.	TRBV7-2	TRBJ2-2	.	CASSLGTETGELFF	TGTGCCAGCAGCTTAGGGACAGAGACCGGGGAGCTGTTTTTT
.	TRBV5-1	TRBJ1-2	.	CASSPRDKYYPNYGYTF	TGCGCCAGCAGCCCGAGGGACAAATACTACCCTAACTATGGCTACACCTTC
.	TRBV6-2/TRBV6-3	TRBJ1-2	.	CASSNRRVYGYTF	TGTGCCAGCAGTAATCGGCGGGTCTATGGCTACACCTTC
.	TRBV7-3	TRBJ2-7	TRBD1	CASSLAHRGSNEQYF	TGTGCCAGCAGCTTAGCGCACAGGGGATCCAACGAGCAGTACTTC
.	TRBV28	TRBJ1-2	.	CASSSLWGGWYGYTF	TGTGCCAGCAGTTCCCTTTGGGGGGGCTGGTATGGCTACACCTTC
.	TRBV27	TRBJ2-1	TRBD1	CASSSPGTGLNEQFF	TGTGCCAGCAGTTCTCCCGGGACAGGGCTCAATGAGCAGTTCTTC
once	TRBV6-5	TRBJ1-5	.	CAEKPSTYSNQPQHF	TGTGCCGAAAAGCCGAGCACTTATAGCAATCAGCCCCAGCATTTT
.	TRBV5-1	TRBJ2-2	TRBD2	CASSYLAGLNTGELFF	TGCGCCAGCAGCTACTTAGCGGGACTGAACACCGGGGAGCTGTTTTTT
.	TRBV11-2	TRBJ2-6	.	CASSLQGSGANVLTF	TGTGCCAGCAGCTTGCAGGGGTCTGGGGCCAACGTCCTGACTTTC